Following are 14 T cell receptor beta chains from one sample sequenced in a study of T cell responses to AZD1222 COVID-19 vaccine (dated by TCRdb to about 2021). To prepare the library, the immunoSEQ multiplex PCR assay was applied. The table was pulled from immuneACCESS by TCRdb, which kept in-frame rearrangements only. Such tables lose some clones; where checked, under half of the loss comes from unresolved V genes, and the rest has no known cause. The sample includes 95,000 to 150,000 clones, with about nine tenths observed a single time. The ten largest clonotypes hold 0.9% to 1.2% of the sample. Per the publication, the time point label means: baseline before first vaccination. Sequenced here: peripheral blood, sampled on day 0 of AZD1222 vaccination. Source of these receptors: an adult in good health.

The chain uses TRBV2 and TRBJ2-3; 8 bases map to TRBD2. Germline CDR1 and CDR2: SNHLY and FYNNEI. V trimming: 6 bases; J trimming: 11 bases; junction bases outside the gene matches: 4. This CDR3 has 11 residues. The CDR3 coding sequence is TGTGCCAGCAGGGGGACTAGTAGGCAGTATTTT. Amino acid sequence: CASRGTSRQYF.

The chain uses TRBV4-2 and TRBJ1-4; possibly TRBD1 for D (5 bases). The germline CDR1 and CDR2 sequences are LGHNA and YNFKEQ. The length of the CDR3 is 15 residues. The V and J ends lost 4 bases and 8 bases respectively, with 17 bases between them. This CDR3 is CASSLQRGLVEKLFF. The CDR3 DNA is TGTGCCAGCAGCCTACAGAGGGGTTTAGTGGAAAAACTGTTTTTT.

This chain connects TRBV10-3 to TRBJ1-2, with D possibly matching TRBD1 (5 bases). Trimming took off 3 bases at V and 7 bases at J, with 9 bases between the two ends. This CDR3 is 12 amino acids long. From germline, CDR1 is ENHRY and CDR2 SYGVKD. For the CDR3, the DNA is TGTGCCATCAGTGACAGGGACGGTGGCTACACCTTC. Amino acid sequence: CAISDRDGGYTF.

Concerning this clone: Other nucleotide sequences from this sample produce the same CDR3. CDR3 loop: CASSQGRNSPLHF. CDR3 nucleotide sequence: TGTGCCAGCAGCCAGGGTAGAAATTCACCCCTCCACTTT. The chain carries TRBV3-1 (or the pseudogene TRBV3-2) and TRBJ1-6; no clear D. V was clipped by 3 bases and J by 7 bases, with 7 bases between them. The CDR3 length is 13 residues. Germline V gene lookup returns CDR1 LGHDT and CDR2 YNNKEL (reference sequence).

The genes are TRBV20-1 and TRBJ2-1, with 7 bases identical to TRBD1. The CDR3 extends over 15 amino acids. From germline, CDR1 is DFQATT and CDR2 SNEGSKA (reference sequence). The V segment lost 3 bases and the J segment 5 bases; nucleotides outside the gene matches: 10. The CDR3 protein is CSASSAGGSDNEQFF. DNA of the CDR3: TGCAGTGCTAGTTCAGCAGGGGGTTCGGACAATGAGCAGTTCTTC.

The chain has TRBV6-2 or TRBV6-3 and TRBJ2-7; D unclear. Trimming cost V 6 bases and J 9 bases, with 15 bases left between them. The germline CDR1 and CDR2 sequences are MNHEY and SVGEGT. The CDR3 consists of 12 residues. The CDR3 nucleotides read TGTGCCAGCAGCGTCGCTAGTGTACGGCAGTACTTC. Its protein is CASSVASVRQYF.

The V gene is TRBV5-5, the J gene TRBJ2-3; unclear D gene. There are 16 residues in the CDR3. V shed 3 bases and J shed 0 bases, with 14 bases lying between them. Germline CDR1 reads SGHKS; CDR2 reads YYEKEE (reference sequence). This CDR3 is CASSSQLVRSTDTQYF. DNA for the CDR3: TGTGCCAGCAGCTCCCAGCTAGTTCGGAGCACAGATACGCAGTATTTT.

This rearrangement joins TRBV1 to TRBJ1-1; TRBD1, the table's D call, lacks a check against the DNA. TRBV1 is marked as a pseudogene. The CDR3 consists of 17 residues. The CDR3 DNA follows: TGCACCAGCAGCCAAGTGAATGACGGCAGGGCGGACACTGAAGCTTTCTTT. This translates into CTSSQVNDGRADTEAFF.

This clone showed up just a few times. V and J are TRBV5-1 and TRBJ2-3; TRBD2 agrees at 7 bases. J gave up 9 bases and V 0 bases, and 10 bases lay outside the gene matches. The germline gives CDR1 SGHRS, CDR2 YFSETQ. CDR3 size: 15 residues. This CDR3 reads CASSLGGGLGETQYF. The CDR3 nucleotides read TGCGCCAGCAGCTTGGGCGGGGGACTTGGGGAGACGCAGTATTTT.

The gene calls are TRBV7-9 and TRBJ2-5; TRBD1 is a possible D gene (6 bases). The CDR3 totals 13 residues. V shed 6 bases and J shed 5 bases, with 13 bases lying between them. Germline CDR1 SEHNR, CDR2 FQNEAQ (reference sequence). The CDR3 here is CASSAGVLETQYF. The CDR3 DNA reads as TGTGCCAGCAGTGCAGGGGTTTTGGAGACCCAGTACTTC. The whole variable domain, remainder taken from reference TRBV7-9 and TRBJ2-5, is DTGVSQNPRHKITKRGQNVTFRCDPISEHNRLYWYRQTLGQGPEFLTYFQNEAQLEKSRLLSDRFSAERPKGSFSTLEIQRTEQGDSAMYLCASSAGVLETQYFGPGTRLLVL.

The genes are TRBV11-2 and TRBJ2-3, with TRBD2 identical over 16 bases. This CDR3 spans 14 amino acids. After removal of 5 bases from V and 14 bases from J, the junction contained 7 bases not matched to a gene. Germline V gives CDR1 SGHAT, CDR2 FQNNGV. In nucleotides, the CDR3 is TGTGCCAGCAGCCTGGGGACTAGCGGGAGGGCCACGTATTTT. Encoded protein: CASSLGTSGRATYF.

This rearrangement joins TRBV6-1 to TRBJ1-2; D remains unclear. Germline V CDR1 and CDR2: MNHNS, SASEGT. The CDR3 consists of 15 residues. The V end lost 1 base, the J end lost 1 base, and 10 bases lay between the germline ends. This CDR3 is CASSEGVPNNYGYTF. The CDR3 nucleotides read TGTGCCAGCAGTGAAGGCGTCCCGAATAACTATGGCTACACCTTC.

This clone was picked up a small number of times. V usage is TRBV5-6 and J usage is TRBJ2-1; the D is unclear. Looked up from germline, CDR1 is SGHDT and CDR2 is YYEEEE. This CDR3 contains 12 residues. V was clipped by 4 bases and J by 7 bases, with 9 bases between them. CDR3 sequence: CASSLGSNEQFF. The CDR3, as DNA: TGTGCCAGCAGCCTCGGATCGAATGAGCAGTTCTTC.

This chain joins TRBV4-1 and TRBJ1-5; D unresolved. Germline V CDR1 and CDR2: MGHRA, YSYEKL. The CDR3 is 17 residues long. V shed 5 bases and J shed 0 bases, with 17 bases lying between them. CDR3 sequence (DNA): TGCGCCAGCAGCGGGCGGGTCTTACAGACTAGCAATCAGCCCCAGCATTTT. Protein product: CASSGRVLQTSNQPQHF.